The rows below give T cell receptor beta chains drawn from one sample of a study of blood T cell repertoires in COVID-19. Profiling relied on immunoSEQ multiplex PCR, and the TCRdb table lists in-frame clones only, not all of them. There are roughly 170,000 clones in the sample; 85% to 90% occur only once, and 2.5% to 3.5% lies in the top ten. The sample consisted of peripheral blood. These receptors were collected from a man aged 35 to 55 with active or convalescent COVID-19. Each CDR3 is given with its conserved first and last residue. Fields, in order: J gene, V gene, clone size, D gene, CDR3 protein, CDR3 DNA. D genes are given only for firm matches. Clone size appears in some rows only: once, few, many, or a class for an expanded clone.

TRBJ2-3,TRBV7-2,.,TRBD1,CASSFGTGMNTQYF,TGTGCCAGCAGCTTCGGGACAGGGATGAATACGCAGTATTTT
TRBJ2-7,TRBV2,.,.,CASSEGVYEQYF,TGTGCCAGCAGTGAAGGAGTTTACGAGCAGTACTTC
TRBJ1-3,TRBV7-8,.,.,CASSSERGGRNTIYF,TGTGCCAGCAGTTCGGAACGGGGGGGGAGAAACACCATATATTTT
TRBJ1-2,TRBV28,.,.,CASSFDRGYTF,TGTGCCAGCAGTTTTGACAGGGGCTACACCTTC
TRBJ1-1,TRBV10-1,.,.,CASSEVRGGTEAFF,TGCGCCAGCAGTGAAGTCCGGGGGGGTACTGAAGCTTTCTTT
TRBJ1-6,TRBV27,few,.,CASSFEGVSSPLHF,TGTGCCAGCAGTTTTGAAGGGGTGAGTTCACCCCTCCACTTT
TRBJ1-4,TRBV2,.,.,CASGGQRNEKLFF,TGTGCCAGCGGAGGACAGCGTAATGAAAAACTGTTTTTT
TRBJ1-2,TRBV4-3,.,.,CASSQESNRANYGYTF,TGCGCCAGCAGCCAAGAGTCAAACAGGGCCAACTATGGCTACACCTTC
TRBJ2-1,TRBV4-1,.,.,CASSQDPLQQYNEQFF,TGCGCCAGCAGCCAAGATCCTTTACAGCAATACAATGAGCAGTTCTTC
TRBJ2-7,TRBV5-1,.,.,CASKGGRYEQYF,TGCGCCAGCAAAGGAGGGCGGTACGAGCAGTACTTC
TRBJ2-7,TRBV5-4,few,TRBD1,CASSLGGQGSYEQYF,TGTGCCAGCAGCTTGGGTGGACAGGGTTCCTACGAGCAGTACTTC
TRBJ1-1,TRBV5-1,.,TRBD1,CASTPRTGGGTEAFF,TGCGCCAGCACCCCTAGGACAGGGGGAGGCACTGAAGCTTTCTTT
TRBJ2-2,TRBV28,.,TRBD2,CASLSGVRTGELFF,TGTGCCAGCCTAAGCGGGGTTCGGACCGGGGAGCTGTTTTTT
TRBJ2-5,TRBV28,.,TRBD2,CASIRAAGEETQYF,TGTGCCAGCATTAGGGCAGCGGGGGAAGAGACCCAGTACTTC
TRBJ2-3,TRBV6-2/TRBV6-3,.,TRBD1,CASSLDRRYSTDTQYF,TGTGCCAGCAGTTTGGACAGGCGTTATAGCACAGATACGCAGTATTTT
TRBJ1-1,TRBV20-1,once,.,CSPPQGAEAFF,TGCAGTCCCCCCCAGGGCGCTGAAGCTTTCTTT
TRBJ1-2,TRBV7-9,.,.,CASSAPRGAMDGYTF,TGTGCCAGCAGCGCCCCCCGGGGGGCGATGGATGGCTACACCTTC
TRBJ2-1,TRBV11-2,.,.,CASSSRWTAHEQFF,TGTGCCAGCAGCTCCCGGTGGACAGCCCATGAGCAGTTCTTC
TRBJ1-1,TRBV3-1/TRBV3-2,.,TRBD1,CASSLSTGVAEAFF,TGTGCCAGCAGCCTATCTACAGGGGTGGCTGAAGCTTTCTTT
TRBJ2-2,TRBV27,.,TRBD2,CASRLGLAGTGELFF,TGTGCCAGCCGCTTGGGACTAGCGGGCACCGGGGAGCTGTTTTTT
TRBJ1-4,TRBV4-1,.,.,CASWGFTGLNEKLFF,TGCGCCAGCTGGGGATTCACAGGGCTTAATGAAAAACTGTTTTTT
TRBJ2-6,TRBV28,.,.,CASNKRSGTSGANVLTF,TGTGCCAGCAACAAAAGGTCGGGTACCTCTGGGGCCAACGTCCTGACTTTC
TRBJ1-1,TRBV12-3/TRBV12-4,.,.,CASSFQGGAEAFF,TGTGCCAGCAGTTTCCAGGGAGGGGCTGAAGCTTTCTTT
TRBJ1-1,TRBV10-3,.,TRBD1,CAIRPQSQGGSEAFF,TGTGCCATCAGGCCCCAGTCTCAGGGGGGCAGTGAAGCTTTCTTT